The sequence of this T cell receptor beta chain was determined in a study of T cells after yellow fever vaccination. Study observations and caveats: Overlap between CD4 and CD8 compartments was detected for a small share of clonotypes.

V gave up 6 bases and J gave up 6 bases, with 20 bases separating them. Germline V gives CDR1 MGHDK, CDR2 SYGVNS. The CDR3 is 15 residues long. About this clonotype itself: Its matching antigen is unknown.

TCRdb re-called the 5' RACE reads with MiXCR, one entry per CDR3 protein. The table has some 290,000 distinct CDR3 sequences, roughly 10% seen once. This TCR was recovered from a man aged 18 to 29 who received the YFV17D yellow fever vaccine. The sequenced sample was CD4+ T cells sorted from PBMCs, obtained 45 days after the yellow fever booster vaccination. This chain links TRBV25-1 with TRBJ1-2, with D tentatively TRBD1 (5 bases). In DNA form, the CDR3 reads TGTGCCAGCAGGGGTTGGGGAGACAGTTTTGATGGCTACACCTTC. It yields the protein CASRGWGDSFDGYTF.